The T cell receptor beta chain described here comes from a study of beta chain features in type 1 diabetes. Study-wide findings and caveats: For Type 1 diabetes patients, all four CD4+ subsets carried TCRB CDR3s that were moderately but significantly shorter.

Sequencing targeted expressed TCRB transcripts, as all isolated RNA had been reverse transcribed. Here immunoSEQ multiplex PCR was the method, and the copy in TCRdb shows in-frame clones only, minus some. Here the sample spans around 250,000 clones, 24% being singletons. This clone was found a few times. Its antigen is not identified. CD45RO/CCR7/CD25/CD127/CD95/CD27 separated CD4+ naive, central memory, regulatory and stem cell-like memory cells by sorting. The ends were cut back, 7 bases at V and 2 bases at J, with 14 bases in the middle. This CDR3 region has 13 residues. The germline gives CDR1 SQVTM, CDR2 ANQGSEA.

The chain couples TRBV29-1 to TRBJ2-5; the D gene is possibly TRBD2 (5 bases). Sequencing used naive CD4+ T cells from blood. The origin of this receptor is a woman aged 25 to 45 with type 1 diabetes. CDR3: CSAGYRGQETQYF. CDR3 nucleotide sequence: TGCAGCGCCGGCTACCGGGGACAAGAGACCCAGTACTTC.